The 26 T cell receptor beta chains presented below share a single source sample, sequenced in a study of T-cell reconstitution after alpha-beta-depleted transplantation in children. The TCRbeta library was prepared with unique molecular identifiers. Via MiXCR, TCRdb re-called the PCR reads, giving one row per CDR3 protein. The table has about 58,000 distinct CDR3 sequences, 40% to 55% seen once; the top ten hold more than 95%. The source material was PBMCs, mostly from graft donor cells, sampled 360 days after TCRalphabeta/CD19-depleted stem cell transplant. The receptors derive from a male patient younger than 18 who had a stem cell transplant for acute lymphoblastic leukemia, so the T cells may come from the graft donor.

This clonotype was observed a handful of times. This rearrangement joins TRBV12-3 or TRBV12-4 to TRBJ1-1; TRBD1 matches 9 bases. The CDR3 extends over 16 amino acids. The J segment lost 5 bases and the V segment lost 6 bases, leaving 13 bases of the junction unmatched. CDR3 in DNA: TGTGCCAGCAGCACTACCTTTTTACAGGGGGCTACTGAAGCTTTCTTT. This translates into CASSTTFLQGATEAFF.

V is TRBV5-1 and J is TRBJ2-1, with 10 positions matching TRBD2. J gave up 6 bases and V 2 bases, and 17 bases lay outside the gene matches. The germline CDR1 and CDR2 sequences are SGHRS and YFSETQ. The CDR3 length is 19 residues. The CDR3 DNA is TGCGCCAGCAGCTTACGATCAAGCGGGGGGGCCGTGAACGGCAATGAGCAGTTCTTC. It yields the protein CASSLRSSGGAVNGNEQFF. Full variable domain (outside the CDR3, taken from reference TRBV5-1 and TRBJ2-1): KAGVTQTPRYLIKTRGQQVTLSCSPISGHRSVSWYQQTPGQGLQFLFEYFSETQRNKGNFPGRFSGRQFSNSRSEMNVSTLELGDSALYLCASSLRSSGGAVNGNEQFFGPGTRLTVL.

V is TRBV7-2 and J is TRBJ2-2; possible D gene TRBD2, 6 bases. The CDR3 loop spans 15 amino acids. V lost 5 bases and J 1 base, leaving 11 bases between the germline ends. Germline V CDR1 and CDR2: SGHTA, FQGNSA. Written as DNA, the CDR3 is TGTGCCAGCAGCCCCGTCGGGAGGAACACCGGGGAGCTGTTTTTT. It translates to CASSPVGRNTGELFF. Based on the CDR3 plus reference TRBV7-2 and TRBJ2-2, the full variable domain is GAGVSQSPSNKVTEKGKDVELRCDPISGHTALYWYRQSLGQGLEFLIYFQGNSAPDKSGLPSDRFSAERTGGSVSTLTIQRTQQEDSAVYLCASSPVGRNTGELFFGEGSRLTVL.

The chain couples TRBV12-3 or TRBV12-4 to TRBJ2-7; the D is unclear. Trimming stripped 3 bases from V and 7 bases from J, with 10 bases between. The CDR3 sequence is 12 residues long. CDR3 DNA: TGTGCCAGCAGTTTTGGCGAAGTGGAGCAGTACTTC. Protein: CASSFGEVEQYF.

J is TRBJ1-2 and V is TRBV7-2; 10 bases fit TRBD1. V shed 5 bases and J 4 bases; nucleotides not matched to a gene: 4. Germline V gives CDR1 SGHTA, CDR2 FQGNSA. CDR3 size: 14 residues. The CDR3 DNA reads TGTGCCAGCAGCACCAGGGACAGGGGCTATGGCTACACCTTC. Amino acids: CASSTRDRGYGYTF. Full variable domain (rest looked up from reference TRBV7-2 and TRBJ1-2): GAGVSQSPSNKVTEKGKDVELRCDPISGHTALYWYRQSLGQGLEFLIYFQGNSAPDKSGLPSDRFSAERTGGSVSTLTIQRTQQEDSAVYLCASSTRDRGYGYTFGSGTRLTVV.

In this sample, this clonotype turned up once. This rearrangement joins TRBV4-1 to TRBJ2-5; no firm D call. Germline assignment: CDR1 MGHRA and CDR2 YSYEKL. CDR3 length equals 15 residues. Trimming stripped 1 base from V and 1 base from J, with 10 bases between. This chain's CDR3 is CASSQGPLPQETQYF. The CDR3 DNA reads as TGCGCCAGCAGCCAAGGTCCGCTGCCCCAAGAGACCCAGTACTTC.

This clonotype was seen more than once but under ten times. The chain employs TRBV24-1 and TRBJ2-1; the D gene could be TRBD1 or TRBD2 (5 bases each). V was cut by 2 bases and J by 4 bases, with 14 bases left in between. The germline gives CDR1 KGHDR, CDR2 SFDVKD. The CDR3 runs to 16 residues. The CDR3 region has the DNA TGTGCCACCAGTGATTCGGGGCAGTTGGCTTACAATGAGCAGTTCTTC. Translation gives CATSDSGQLAYNEQFF.

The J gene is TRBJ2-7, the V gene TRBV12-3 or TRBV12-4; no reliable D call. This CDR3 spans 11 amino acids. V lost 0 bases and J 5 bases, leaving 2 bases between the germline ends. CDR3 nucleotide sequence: TGTGCCAGCAGTTTAGCCAACGAGCAGTACTTC. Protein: CASSLANEQYF.

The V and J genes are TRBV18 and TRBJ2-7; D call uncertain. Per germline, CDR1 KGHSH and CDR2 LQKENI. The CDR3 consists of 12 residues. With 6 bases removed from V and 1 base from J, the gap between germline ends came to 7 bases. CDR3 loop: CASSPGSYEQYF. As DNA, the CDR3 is TGTGCCAGCTCTCCCGGTTCCTACGAGCAGTACTTC.

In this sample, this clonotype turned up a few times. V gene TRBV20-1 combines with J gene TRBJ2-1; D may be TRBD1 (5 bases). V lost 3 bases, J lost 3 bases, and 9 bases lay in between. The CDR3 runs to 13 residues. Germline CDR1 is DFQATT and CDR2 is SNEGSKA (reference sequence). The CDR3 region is CSARRQYYNEQFF. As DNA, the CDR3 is TGCAGTGCTAGGAGACAGTACTACAATGAGCAGTTCTTC.

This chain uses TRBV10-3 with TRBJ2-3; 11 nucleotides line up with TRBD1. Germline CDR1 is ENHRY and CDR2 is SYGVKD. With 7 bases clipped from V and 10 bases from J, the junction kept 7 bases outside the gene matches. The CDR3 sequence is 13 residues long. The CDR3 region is CAINPGQGVAQYF. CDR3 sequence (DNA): TGTGCCATCAATCCGGGACAGGGGGTTGCGCAGTATTTT.

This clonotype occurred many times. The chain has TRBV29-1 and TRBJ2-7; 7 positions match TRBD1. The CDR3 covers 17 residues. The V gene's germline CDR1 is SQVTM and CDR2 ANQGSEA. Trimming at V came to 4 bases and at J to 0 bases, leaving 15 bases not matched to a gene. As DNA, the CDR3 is TGCAGCGTTGGCCTCAGGGGGTCCCCCCCAGGCTCCTACGAGCAGTACTTC. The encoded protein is CSVGLRGSPPGSYEQYF.

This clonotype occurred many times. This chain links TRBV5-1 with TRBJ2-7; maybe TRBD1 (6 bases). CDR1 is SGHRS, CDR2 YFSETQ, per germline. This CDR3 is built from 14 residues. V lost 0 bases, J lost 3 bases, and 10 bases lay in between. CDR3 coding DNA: TGCGCCAGCAGCTTGGGCCAGGGGAGCTACGAGCAGTACTTC. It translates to CASSLGQGSYEQYF. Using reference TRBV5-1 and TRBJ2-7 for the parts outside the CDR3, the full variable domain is KAGVTQTPRYLIKTRGQQVTLSCSPISGHRSVSWYQQTPGQGLQFLFEYFSETQRNKGNFPGRFSGRQFSNSRSEMNVSTLELGDSALYLCASSLGQGSYEQYFGPGTRLTVT.

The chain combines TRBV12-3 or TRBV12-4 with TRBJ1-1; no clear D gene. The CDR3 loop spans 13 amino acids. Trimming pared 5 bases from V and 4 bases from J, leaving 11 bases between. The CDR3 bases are TGTGCCAGCAGTGAAACGGATACCACTGAAGCTTTCTTT. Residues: CASSETDTTEAFF.

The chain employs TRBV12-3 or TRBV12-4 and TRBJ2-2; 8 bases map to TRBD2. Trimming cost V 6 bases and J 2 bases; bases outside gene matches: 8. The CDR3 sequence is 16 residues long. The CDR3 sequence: CASSYRLATNTGELFF. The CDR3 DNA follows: TGTGCCAGCAGCTACAGACTAGCGACTAACACCGGGGAGCTGTTTTTT.

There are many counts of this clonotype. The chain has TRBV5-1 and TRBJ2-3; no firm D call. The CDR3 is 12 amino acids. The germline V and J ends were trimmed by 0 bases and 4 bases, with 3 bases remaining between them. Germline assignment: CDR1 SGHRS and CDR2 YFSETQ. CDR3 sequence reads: CASSLVSDTQYF. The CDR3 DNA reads TGCGCCAGCAGCTTGGTATCAGATACGCAGTATTTT.

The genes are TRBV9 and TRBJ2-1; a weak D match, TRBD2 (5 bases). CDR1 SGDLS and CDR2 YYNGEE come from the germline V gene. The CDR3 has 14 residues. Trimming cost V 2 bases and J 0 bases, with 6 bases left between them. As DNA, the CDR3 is TGTGCCAGCAGCGTGGGGAGCTCCTACAATGAGCAGTTCTTC. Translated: CASSVGSSYNEQFF.

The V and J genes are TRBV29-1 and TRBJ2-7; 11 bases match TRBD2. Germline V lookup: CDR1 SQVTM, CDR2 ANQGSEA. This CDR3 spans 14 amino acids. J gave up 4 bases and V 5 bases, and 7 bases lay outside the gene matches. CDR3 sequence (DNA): TGCAGCGTTTATCTAGCGGGAGGCGGGTACGAGCAGTACTTC. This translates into CSVYLAGGGYEQYF.

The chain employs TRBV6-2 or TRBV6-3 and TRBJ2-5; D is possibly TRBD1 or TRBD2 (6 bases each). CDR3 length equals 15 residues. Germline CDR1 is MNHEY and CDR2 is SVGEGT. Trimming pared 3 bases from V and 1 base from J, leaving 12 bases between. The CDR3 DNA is TGTGCCAGCAGTTATTGGGGGGCGGCCCAAGAGACCCAGTACTTC. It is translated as CASSYWGAAQETQYF.

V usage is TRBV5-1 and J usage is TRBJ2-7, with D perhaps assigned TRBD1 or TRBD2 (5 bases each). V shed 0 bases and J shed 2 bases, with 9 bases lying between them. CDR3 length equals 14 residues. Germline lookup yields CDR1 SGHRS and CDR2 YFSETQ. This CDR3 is CASSLGGNAYEQYF. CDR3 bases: TGCGCCAGCAGCTTGGGGGGGAATGCCTACGAGCAGTACTTC.

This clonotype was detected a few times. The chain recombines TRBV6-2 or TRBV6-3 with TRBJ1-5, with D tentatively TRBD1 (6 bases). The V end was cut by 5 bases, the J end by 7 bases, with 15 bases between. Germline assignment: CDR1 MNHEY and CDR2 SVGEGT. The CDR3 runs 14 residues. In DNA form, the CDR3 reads TGTGCCAGCAGTCGAACTACAGGGAACCAGCCCCAGCATTTT. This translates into CASSRTTGNQPQHF.

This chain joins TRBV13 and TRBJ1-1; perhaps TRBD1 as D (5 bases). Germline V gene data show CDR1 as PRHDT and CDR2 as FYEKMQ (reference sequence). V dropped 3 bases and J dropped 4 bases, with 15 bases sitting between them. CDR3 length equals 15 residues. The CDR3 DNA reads TGTGCCAGCAGCTTGTCCTTGGGCGGGGGCACTGAAGCTTTCTTT. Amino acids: CASSLSLGGGTEAFF.

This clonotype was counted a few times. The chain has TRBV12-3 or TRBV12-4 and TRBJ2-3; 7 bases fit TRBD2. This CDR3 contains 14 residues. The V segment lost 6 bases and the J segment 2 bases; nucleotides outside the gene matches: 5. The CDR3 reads CASSLSGVTDTQYF. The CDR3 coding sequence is TGTGCCAGCAGCCTCAGCGGGGTCACAGATACGCAGTATTTT.

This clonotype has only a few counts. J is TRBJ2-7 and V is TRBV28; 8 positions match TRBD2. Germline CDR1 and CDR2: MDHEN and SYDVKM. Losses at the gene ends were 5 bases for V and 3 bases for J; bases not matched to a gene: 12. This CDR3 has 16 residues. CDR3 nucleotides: TGTGCCAGCAGTAAGGCTAGCGGGCAAGTTATCTACGAGCAGTACTTC. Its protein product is CASSKASGQVIYEQYF.

The CDR3 protein is CASSVGGESSYEQYF. The CDR3 DNA follows: TGTGCCAGCAGCGTAGGGGGAGAAAGCTCCTACGAGCAGTACTTC. The V gene is TRBV9, the J gene TRBJ2-7, with D perhaps TRBD2 (5 bases). V dropped 0 bases and J dropped 0 bases, with 10 bases sitting between them. This CDR3 comprises 15 residues. CDR1 and CDR2 (germline): SGDLS, YYNGEE.

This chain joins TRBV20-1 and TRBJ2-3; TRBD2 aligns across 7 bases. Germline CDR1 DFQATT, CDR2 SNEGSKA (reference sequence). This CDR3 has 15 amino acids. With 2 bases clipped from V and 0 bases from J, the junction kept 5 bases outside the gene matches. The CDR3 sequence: CSARPTSESTDTQYF. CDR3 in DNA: TGCAGTGCTAGACCCACTAGCGAGAGCACAGATACGCAGTATTTT.